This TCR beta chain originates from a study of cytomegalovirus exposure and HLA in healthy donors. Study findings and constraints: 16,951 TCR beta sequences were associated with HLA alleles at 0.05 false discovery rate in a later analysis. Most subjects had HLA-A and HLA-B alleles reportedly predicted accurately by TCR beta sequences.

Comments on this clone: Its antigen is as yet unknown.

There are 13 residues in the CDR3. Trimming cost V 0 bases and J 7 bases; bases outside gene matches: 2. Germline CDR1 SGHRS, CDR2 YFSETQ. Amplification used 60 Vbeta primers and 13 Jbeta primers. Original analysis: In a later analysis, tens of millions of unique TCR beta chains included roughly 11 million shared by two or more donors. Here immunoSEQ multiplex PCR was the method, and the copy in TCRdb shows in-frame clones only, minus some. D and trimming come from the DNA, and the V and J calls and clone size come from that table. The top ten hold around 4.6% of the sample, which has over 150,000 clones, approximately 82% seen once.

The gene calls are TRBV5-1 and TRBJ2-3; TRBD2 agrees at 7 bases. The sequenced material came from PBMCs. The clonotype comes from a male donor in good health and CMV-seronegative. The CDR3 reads CASSLAGGNTQYF. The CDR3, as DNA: TGCGCCAGCAGCTTGGCCGGGGGGAATACGCAGTATTTT.